The present T cell receptor (beta chain) was sequenced within a study of beta chain features in type 1 diabetes. Study-wide points: The study found moderately but significantly shorter TCRB CDR3s in all four CD4+ subsets of Type 1 diabetes patients. The question of HLA type influencing TCRB rearrangement was one that remained unresolved here.

Reverse transcription of all isolated RNA meant that expressed TCRB transcripts were sequenced. Sequencing was performed with immunoSEQ multiplex PCR; in TCRdb, only in-frame clones are kept and a portion is missing. The sample lists hundreds of thousands of clones; approximately 10% were seen once. This clone was detected a few times. Antigen: not known. The CDR3 covers 14 residues. Germline loops: CDR1 SGHAT, CDR2 FQNNGV. V was shortened by 6 bases and J by 0 bases, with 6 bases between the two germline ends. The sequence was obtained from a young man with type 1 diabetes. This rearrangement joins TRBV11-2 to TRBJ1-6; D unresolved. The sample was central memory CD4+ T cells from blood. This CDR3 reads CASRLSSYNSPLHF. The DNA for the CDR3 is TGTGCCAGCAGGTTAAGCTCCTATAATTCACCCCTCCACTTT.